These 13 T cell receptor beta chains originate from one sample sequenced in a study of T-cell memory formation after mild COVID-19. Using its own MiXCR run on the 5' RACE reads, TCRdb lists one record per CDR3 protein. The repertoire holds 380,000 or so distinct CDR3 sequences, about an eighth seen once, with 22% in the top ten. The sample comprised PBMCs or a T cell subset sorted from them (not recorded which). Receptors were obtained from a man between 18 and 35 years old who had mild COVID-19 (a few samples of this study predate the infection). Cell type and time point are not known.

This clonotype was observed a few times. V usage is TRBV2 and J usage is TRBJ2-5; D unresolved. The germline V and J ends were trimmed by 8 bases and 2 bases, with 6 bases remaining between them. The CDR3 has 11 residues. Germline lookup yields CDR1 SNHLY and CDR2 FYNNEI. In DNA form, the CDR3 reads TGTGCCAGCGAAACTCAAGAGACCCAGTACTTC. Encoded protein: CASETQETQYF.

This clonotype was observed a few times. This rearrangement joins TRBV12-3 or TRBV12-4 to TRBJ1-1, with D possibly matching TRBD1 (6 bases). This CDR3 has 15 residues. V was cut by 1 base and J by 7 bases, with 16 bases left in between. The DNA of the CDR3 is TGTGCCAGCAGTTTAGAGGGGGGGCATATTCATGAAGCTTTCTTT. It yields the protein CASSLEGGHIHEAFF.

This clonotype was counted between two and nine times. This chain connects TRBV5-6 to TRBJ2-7; D possibly uses TRBD1 or TRBD2 (5 bases each). There are 12 residues in the CDR3. V dropped 3 bases and J dropped 4 bases, with 8 bases sitting between them. Germline assignment: CDR1 SGHDT and CDR2 YYEEEE. The CDR3 reads CASSSGAYEQYV. CDR3 nucleotides: TGTGCCAGCAGCTCCGGGGCTTACGAGCAGTACGTC.

This clonotype was seen at least ten times. The V and J genes are TRBV2 and TRBJ2-2; tentative D call: TRBD2 (6 bases). CDR1 and CDR2 from the germline V gene are SNHLY and FYNNEI. Trimming removed 0 bases at V and 1 base at J, with 6 bases between. The CDR3 runs 15 residues. CDR3 DNA sequence: TGTGCCAGCAGTGAAGCGGGGGGGAACACCGGGGAGCTGTTTTTT. It is translated as CASSEAGGNTGELFF.

This clonotype was counted a few times. J is TRBJ2-5 and V is TRBV5-4; D remains ambiguous. With 0 bases removed from V and 5 bases from J, the gap between germline ends came to 8 bases. The CDR3 is 13 residues long. The V gene's germline CDR1 is SGHNT and CDR2 YYREEE (reference sequence). CDR3 DNA: TGTGCCAGCAGCTTGGAGGAGAAGGAGACCCAGTACTTC. As protein: CASSLEEKETQYF.

This clonotype was observed a few times. V is TRBV29-1 and J is TRBJ2-1; the D gene is possibly TRBD2 (7 bases). The CDR3 is 13 residues long. Germline loops: CDR1 SQVTM, CDR2 ANQGSEA. Trimming removed 4 bases from V and 6 bases from J, with 13 bases in between. The CDR3 sequence: CSVGAGAINEQFF. The CDR3 DNA follows: TGCAGCGTTGGGGCGGGGGCCATCAATGAGCAGTTCTTC.

V usage is TRBV9 and J usage is TRBJ1-5, with 7 bases fitting TRBD1. Unmatched junction bases numbered 13, after V lost 5 bases and J lost 2 bases. Germline CDR1 is SGDLS and CDR2 is YYNGEE. CDR3 length equals 17 residues. CDR3 protein: CASSRTGDGLGNQPQHF. The CDR3 region has the DNA TGTGCCAGCAGTCGTACAGGGGACGGCTTGGGCAATCAGCCCCAGCATTTT.

This clonotype occurred a few times. The rearrangement links TRBV12-3 or TRBV12-4 to TRBJ1-2; D remains ambiguous. V was trimmed by 5 bases and J by 4 bases, leaving 17 bases between them. This CDR3 has 15 residues. CDR3 nucleotides: TGTGCCAGCAGTGCCCCCCCAGCGCGGTTCTATGGCTACACCTTC. Translating gives CASSAPPARFYGYTF.

This clonotype was seen a handful of times. The chain combines TRBV18 with TRBJ2-5; no definite D call. CDR3 length: 14 residues. Germline V lookup: CDR1 KGHSH, CDR2 LQKENI. Trimming removed 6 bases from V and 3 bases from J, with 14 bases in between. The CDR3 DNA reads as TGTGCCAGCTCTTGGAGCCTCAAAGAAGAGACCCAGTACTTC. Protein sequence: CASSWSLKEETQYF. The whole variable domain, filled in from reference TRBV18 and TRBJ2-5, reads NAGVMQNPRHLVRRRGQEARLRCSPMKGHSHVYWYRQLPEEGLKFMVYLQKENIIDESGMPKERFSAEFPKEGPSILRIQQVVRGDSAAYFCASSWSLKEETQYFGPGTRLLVL.

The sample holds many counts of this clonotype. The gene calls are TRBV20-1 and TRBJ1-5, with TRBD1 as a possible D gene (5 bases). The CDR3 has 14 residues. Germline values: CDR1 DFQATT, CDR2 SNEGSKA (reference sequence). V was clipped by 6 bases and J by 5 bases, with 17 bases between them. CDR3 protein: CSARWGDEDQPQHF. CDR3 in DNA: TGCAGTGCCCGGTGGGGCGACGAGGATCAGCCCCAGCATTTT.

This chain uses TRBV7-2 with TRBJ2-7, with 16 bases matching TRBD2. The CDR3 loop spans 18 amino acids. Germline V gives CDR1 SGHTA, CDR2 FQGNSA. V gave up 1 base and J gave up 3 bases; unmatched junction bases: 6. CDR3 DNA sequence: TGTGCCAGCAGCTTAGAAGGGACTAGCGGGGGGGTCGGCTACGAGCAGTACTTC. This gives the protein CASSLEGTSGGVGYEQYF. The full variable domain, completed using reference TRBV7-2 and TRBJ2-7, is GAGVSQSPSNKVTEKGKDVELRCDPISGHTALYWYRQSLGQGLEFLIYFQGNSAPDKSGLPSDRFSAERTGGSVSTLTIQRTQQEDSAVYLCASSLEGTSGGVGYEQYFGPGTRLTVT.

There are many counts of this clonotype. V gene TRBV7-2 combines with J gene TRBJ2-3; D gene uncertain. V dropped 3 bases and J dropped 2 bases, with 6 bases sitting between them. There are 13 residues in the CDR3. Germline CDR1 is SGHTA and CDR2 is FQGNSA. Here the CDR3 DNA reads TGTGCCAGCAGCTTGTACTCCACAGATACGCAGTATTTT. Its protein product is CASSLYSTDTQYF. Filled out from reference TRBV7-2 and TRBJ2-3, the complete variable domain reads GAGVSQSPSNKVTEKGKDVELRCDPISGHTALYWYRQSLGQGLEFLIYFQGNSAPDKSGLPSDRFSAERTGGSVSTLTIQRTQQEDSAVYLCASSLYSTDTQYFGPGTRLTVL.

The chain employs TRBV2 and TRBJ1-6; D possibly corresponds to TRBD1 (5 bases). Germline CDR1 reads SNHLY; CDR2 reads FYNNEI. The V gene lost 7 bases and the J gene lost 5 bases, with 9 bases spanning the gap. The CDR3 is 13 amino acids. CDR3 nucleotide sequence: TGTGCCAGCAAGACAGATAATAATTCACCCCTCCACTTT. This codes for CASKTDNNSPLHF.